Below, 5 T cell receptor beta chains from the same sample are listed, as sequenced in a study of cytomegalovirus exposure and HLA in healthy donors. The data were produced by immunoSEQ multiplex PCR, yet TCRdb's version contains in-frame clones alone and is incomplete. Of some 69,000 clones listed, around 96% are singletons. The source material was PBMCs. These TCRs come from a woman aged 18-29 years in good health and CMV-seropositive.

V usage is TRBV6-5 and J usage is TRBJ1-2; a possible D gene is TRBD1 (6 bases). The CDR3 is 13 residues long. With 0 bases removed from V and 8 bases from J, the gap between germline ends came to 10 bases. Germline V gene lookup returns CDR1 MNHEY and CDR2 SVGAGI. The CDR3 coding sequence is TGTGCCAGCAGTTACTCCTTCAGGGGAGGCTACACCTTC. It translates to CASSYSFRGGYTF.

The CDR3 DNA sequence: TGTGCCAGCAGTTGGGGGGGGAGGGGAGGAGGCTACACCTTC. It encodes CASSWGGRGGGYTF. This chain links TRBV6-6 with TRBJ1-2; a weak D match, TRBD1 (5 bases). V was clipped by 4 bases and J by 8 bases, with 17 bases between them. In germline, CDR1 is MNHNY, CDR2 SVGAGI (reference sequence). The CDR3 sequence is 14 residues long.

The chain couples TRBV10-3 to TRBJ2-1; 7 bases align to TRBD1. Unmatched junction bases numbered 3, after V lost 2 bases and J lost 8 bases. Germline CDR1 and CDR2: ENHRY and SYGVKD. The CDR3 is 13 amino acids. The CDR3 nucleotides read TGTGCCATCAGTGAGAGGCAGGGGGATGAGCAGTTCTTC. It yields the protein CAISERQGDEQFF.

The J gene is TRBJ2-2, the V gene TRBV7-9, with D unresolved. The germline V and J ends were trimmed by 4 bases and 3 bases, with 6 bases remaining between them. From germline, CDR1 is SEHNR and CDR2 FQNEAQ (reference sequence). The CDR3 length is 13 residues. The DNA of the CDR3 is TGTGCCAGCAGCTCAAGAGACACCGGGGAGCTGTTTTTT. It translates to CASSSRDTGELFF.

A note on this clone: Other DNA sequences within the sample encode an identical CDR3. This chain links TRBV18 with TRBJ2-5; no clear D. V was pared by 6 bases and J by 2 bases, with 4 bases between. Germline V lookup: CDR1 KGHSH, CDR2 LQKENI. CDR3 length: 11 amino acids. The CDR3 DNA reads TGTGCCAGCTCCCTTCAAGAGACCCAGTACTTC. Translating gives CASSLQETQYF.